Below, 3 T cell receptor beta chains from the same sample are listed, as sequenced in a study of cytomegalovirus exposure and HLA in healthy donors. The repertoire was sequenced with immunoSEQ multiplex PCR; TCRdb's copy has only in-frame clones and lacks some. Altogether more than 300,000 clones are present, approximately 90% being singletons, with the ten largest covering around 0.84%. The sample was PBMCs. The receptor set was obtained from a woman under 30 in good health and CMV-seronegative.

This rearrangement joins TRBV27 to TRBJ1-1; D perhaps matches TRBD1 (5 bases). Trimming shortened V by 6 bases and J by 1 base, and 12 bases separated the two germline ends. The CDR3 loop spans 14 amino acids. Germline-derived CDR1 and CDR2 are MNHEY and SMNVEV (reference sequence). CDR3 in amino acids: CASRGRGGNTEAFF. CDR3 nucleotides: TGTGCCAGCAGGGGAAGGGGTGGGAACACTGAAGCTTTCTTT.

The genes are TRBV6-7 and TRBJ1-5, with TRBD1 identical over 9 bases. TRBV6-7 carries the ORF label, with uncertain function. J was trimmed by 4 bases and V by 4 bases; bases with no gene match: 11. The CDR3 spans 17 residues. As DNA, the CDR3 is TGTGCCAGCAGTTTCCCTACCGCAGGACAGGGGAATCAGCCCCAGCATTTT. It yields the protein CASSFPTAGQGNQPQHF.

The chain recombines TRBV27 with TRBJ1-1, with a weak D call TRBD1 (5 bases). Germline CDR1 MNHEY, CDR2 SMNVEV (reference sequence). The V end lost 8 bases, the J end lost 11 bases, and 15 bases lay between the germline ends. This CDR3 contains 11 residues. The CDR3 region has the DNA TGTGCCAGCCAGGACCGTGGGGGGGCTTTCTTT. It specifies CASQDRGGAFF.